These 15 T cell receptor beta chains share one sample of origin, sequenced in a study of shared clonotypes between healthy human individuals. TCRdb keeps only in-frame clones here, not all; method: immunoSEQ multiplex PCR. The sample consists of fewer than 550,000 clones, about 75% of them appearing once. Sequencing used PBMCs. The source of these receptors is a woman aged 40 to 50 in good health. Some clones in this sample may be carry-over from other donors' samples.

The chain carries TRBV28 and TRBJ1-5, with a tentative D call TRBD1 (5 bases). This CDR3 spans 14 amino acids. Trimming shortened V by 3 bases and J by 6 bases, and 12 bases separated the two germline ends. Germline V gene data show CDR1 as MDHEN and CDR2 as SYDVKM. The CDR3, as DNA: TGTGCCAGCAGTTTGGGGGGTTCAGGTCAGCCCCAGCATTTT. Protein sequence: CASSLGGSGQPQHF.

As to this clone: Possible read error: a much larger clone is one base away. At the DNA level, this CDR3 is encoded by other sequences in the same sample as well. The chain employs TRBV28 and TRBJ2-7; TRBD2 might be the D (5 bases). The germline V gene has CDR1 MDHEN and CDR2 SYDVKM. V lost 4 bases, J lost 4 bases, and 17 bases lay in between. CDR3 size: 15 residues. The chain's CDR3 is CASSSPSVSEYEQYF. The CDR3 DNA reads TGTGCCAGCAGTTCTCCTTCGGTTAGCGAGTACGAGCAGTACTTC.

The CDR3 DNA reads TGTGCCAGCAGTGAAGGTGTCGCGTGGGCCGGGGAGCTGTTTTTT. It codes for CASSEGVAWAGELFF. V and J are TRBV2 and TRBJ2-2; D call uncertain. Germline V gives CDR1 SNHLY, CDR2 FYNNEI. Trimming removed 1 base from V and 6 bases from J, with 12 bases in between. This CDR3 contains 15 residues.

The chain uses TRBV6-5 and TRBJ1-2; D not certain. The CDR3 extends over 13 amino acids. Germline V gene lookup returns CDR1 MNHEY and CDR2 SVGAGI. The V end was cut by 5 bases, the J end by 7 bases, with 14 bases between. The CDR3 DNA reads as TGTGCCAGCAGTCTCCGGCCCTCGGTTGGCTACACCTTC. Translated, it gives CASSLRPSVGYTF.

Regarding this clone: A much larger clone differs by one base, so this may be a read error. V and J are TRBV5-1 and TRBJ1-2; 7 bases are shared with TRBD1. Germline V gene lookup returns CDR1 SGHRS and CDR2 YFSETQ. The CDR3 runs 14 residues. CDR3 region: CANSLADRNYGYTF. DNA for the CDR3: TGCGCCAACAGCTTGGCGGACAGGAACTATGGCTACACCTTC.

The genes are TRBV7-3 and TRBJ2-1, with 9 positions matching TRBD2. The V gene end was trimmed by 0 bases and the J gene end by 10 bases; junction bases not matched to a gene: 7. Germline CDR1 reads SGHTA; CDR2 reads FQGTGA. The CDR3 has 15 residues. CDR3 sequence (DNA): TGTGCCAGCAGCTTAACGCTTAGCGGGAGTGGGGAGCAGTTCTTC. Amino acids: CASSLTLSGSGEQFF.

This clone is a singleton in its sample. The J gene is TRBJ2-2, the V gene TRBV9; TRBD2 aligns across 7 bases. The CDR3 is made up of 16 amino acids. V lost 0 bases and J lost 3; bases outside the gene matches: 5. The germline gives CDR1 SGDLS, CDR2 YYNGEE. CDR3: CASSVGAAGDTGELFF. CDR3 in DNA: TGTGCCAGCAGCGTAGGGGCTGCGGGAGACACCGGGGAGCTGTTTTTT.

The V and J genes are TRBV7-2 and TRBJ1-2; D remains unclear. CDR3 size: 14 residues. Deletions cut 5 bases from V and 8 bases from J, with 18 bases between. Germline V gives CDR1 SGHTA, CDR2 FQGNSA. CDR3 bases: TGTGCCAGCAGCCTCCGGCTATTGTGGTTCGGCTACACCTTC. It is translated as CASSLRLLWFGYTF.

This clone was seen a single time. The chain uses TRBV6-1 and TRBJ1-5, with D tentatively TRBD1 (5 bases). CDR3 length: 15 residues. Germline loops: CDR1 MNHNS, CDR2 SASEGT. V lost 6 bases and J 4 bases, leaving 16 bases between the germline ends. The CDR3 region has the DNA TGTGCCAGCAGGGGGGAGACCCTAGGGAATCAGCCCCAGCATTTT. Translation: CASRGETLGNQPQHF.

CDR3 residues: CASSAHTSTGSEFF. The CDR3 region has the DNA TGTGCCAGCAGCGCTCATACTAGCACCGGCTCTGAGTTCTTC. The chain employs TRBV7-3 and TRBJ2-1, with a tentative D call TRBD2 (6 bases). Germline V lookup: CDR1 SGHTA, CDR2 FQGTGA. This CDR3 has 14 amino acids. The V end was cut by 5 bases, the J end by 14 bases, with 22 bases between.

The rearrangement joins TRBV28 to TRBJ2-5; D not certain. Trimming pared 7 bases from V and 2 bases from J, leaving 5 bases between. This CDR3 has 11 amino acids. Germline V lookup: CDR1 MDHEN, CDR2 SYDVKM. The CDR3 region is CASIGQETQYF. CDR3 sequence (DNA): TGTGCCAGCATTGGTCAAGAGACCCAGTACTTC.

The chain couples TRBV7-2 to TRBJ2-3; 11 bases fit TRBD2. Germline trimming cut 8 bases from V and 1 base from J; bases unmatched to any gene: 5. Germline V gives CDR1 SGHTA, CDR2 FQGNSA. The CDR3 runs to 15 residues. The CDR3 sequence: CASALAGGGTDTQYF. Here the CDR3 DNA reads TGTGCCAGCGCCCTAGCGGGAGGTGGCACAGATACGCAGTATTTT.

Concerning this clone: The same CDR3 also results from other DNA sequences found in this sample. The CDR3 is CASSGLAGDQETQYF. The CDR3 DNA follows: TGTGCCAGCAGTGGACTAGCGGGAGATCAAGAGACCCAGTACTTC. The genes are TRBV2 and TRBJ2-5, with 12 bases fitting TRBD2. The CDR3 covers 15 residues. Trimming at V came to 4 bases and at J to 2 bases, leaving 2 bases not matched to a gene. Looked up from germline, CDR1 is SNHLY and CDR2 is FYNNEI.

The count of this clone is one. The chain's CDR3 is CTSGLENTGELFF. The CDR3 DNA reads as TGTACTTCAGGGTTGGAGAACACCGGGGAGCTGTTTTTT. The chain employs TRBV2 and TRBJ2-2; a weak D match, TRBD1 (5 bases). This CDR3 region has 13 residues. Germline V CDR1 and CDR2: SNHLY, FYNNEI.

The rearrangement links TRBV11-1 to TRBJ2-2; a possible D gene is TRBD1 (5 bases). This CDR3 region has 13 residues. The germline V gene encodes CDR1 SGHAT and CDR2 FQDESV (reference sequence). V lost 5 bases to trimming and J lost 4 bases, with 8 bases between them. The CDR3 loop is CASSRDSTGELFF. CDR3 coding DNA: TGTGCCAGCAGCCGCGACAGCACCGGGGAGCTGTTTTTT. The variable domain in full, with the rest retrieved from reference TRBV11-1 and TRBJ2-2, is EAEVAQSPRYKITEKSQAVAFWCDPISGHATLYWYRQILGQGPELLVQFQDESVVDDSQLPKDRFSAERLKGVDSTLKIQPAELGDSAMYLCASSRDSTGELFFGEGSRLTVL.